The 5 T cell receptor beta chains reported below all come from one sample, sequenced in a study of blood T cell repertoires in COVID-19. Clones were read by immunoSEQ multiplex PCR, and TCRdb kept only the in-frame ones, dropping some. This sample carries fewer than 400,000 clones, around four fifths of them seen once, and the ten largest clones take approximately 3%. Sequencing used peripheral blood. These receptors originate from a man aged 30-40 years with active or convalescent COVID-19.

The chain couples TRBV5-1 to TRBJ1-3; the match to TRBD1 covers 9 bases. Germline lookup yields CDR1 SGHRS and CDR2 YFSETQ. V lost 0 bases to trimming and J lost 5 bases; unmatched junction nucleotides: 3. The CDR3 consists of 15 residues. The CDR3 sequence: CASSLAGTGRNTIYF. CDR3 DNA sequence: TGCGCCAGCAGCTTGGCCGGGACAGGGAGAAACACCATATATTTT.

CDR3 nucleotide sequence: TGTGCCAGCAGCCCGAACACAATCTCTGGAAACACCATATATTTT. Its protein is CASSPNTISGNTIYF. The gene calls are TRBV3-1 (or the pseudogene TRBV3-2) and TRBJ1-3; unclear D gene. CDR3 size: 15 residues. V dropped 4 bases and J dropped 0 bases, with 10 bases sitting between them. Per germline, CDR1 LGHDT and CDR2 YNNKEL (reference sequence).

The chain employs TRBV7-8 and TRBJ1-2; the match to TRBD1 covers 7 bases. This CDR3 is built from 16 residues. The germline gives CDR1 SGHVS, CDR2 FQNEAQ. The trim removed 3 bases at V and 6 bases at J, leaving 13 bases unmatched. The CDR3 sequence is CASSFGSSGTVHGYTF. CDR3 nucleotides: TGTGCCAGCAGCTTCGGCTCCTCCGGGACAGTCCATGGCTACACCTTC.

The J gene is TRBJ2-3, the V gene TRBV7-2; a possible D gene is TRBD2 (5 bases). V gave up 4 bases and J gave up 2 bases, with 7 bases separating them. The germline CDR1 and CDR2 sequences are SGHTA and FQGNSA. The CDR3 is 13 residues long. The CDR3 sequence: CASSSDFTDTQYF. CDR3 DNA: TGTGCCAGCAGCTCGGACTTCACAGATACGCAGTATTTT.

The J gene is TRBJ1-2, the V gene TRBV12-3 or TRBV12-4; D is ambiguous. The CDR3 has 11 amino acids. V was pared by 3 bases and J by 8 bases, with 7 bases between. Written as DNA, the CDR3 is TGTGCCAGCAGTTTGAGGGTGGGCTACACCTTC. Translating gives CASSLRVGYTF.